Shown below are 5 T cell receptor beta chains from a single sample sequenced in a study of T-cell reconstitution after alpha-beta-depleted transplantation in children (dated by TCRdb to 2016 to 2018). Libraries were made using PCR. Sequencing instrument: Illumina HiSeq 2500. Molecular barcoding was employed in the preparation of TCR libraries, with unique molecular identifiers being used to normalize TCRbeta repertoire quantification. Starting from the raw public reads, TCRdb applied fastp trimming at Q25, assembled clones with MiXCR and retained in-frame beta chains. Each entry is one CDR3 protein sequence, shown with its most common DNA and genes. The sample table records fewer than 450,000 distinct CDR3 sequences; around 16% of these occur just once. The ten largest clones take up roughly 40% of the sample. This specimen's treatment or condition label, per the study, means: allogeneic hematopoietic cell transplantation with graft depleted of TCRalphabeta T cells and CD19 B cells.

The sample consisted of PBMCs, mostly from graft donor cells, taken 360 days after TCRalphabeta/CD19-depleted stem cell transplant. These receptors originate from a male patient aged 2 to 10 who had a stem cell transplant for acute lymphoblastic leukemia, so the T cells may come from the graft donor.

At least ten counts were recorded for this clonotype. The genes are TRBV20-1 and TRBJ2-7; 9 nucleotides match TRBD2. CDR1 is DFQATT and CDR2 is SNEGSKA in the germline V gene (reference sequence). With 0 bases clipped from V and 4 bases from J, the junction kept 16 bases outside the gene matches. This CDR3 is built from 18 residues. This CDR3 is CSARDLGGRAPTLYEQYF. CDR3 in DNA: TGCAGTGCTAGAGATCTGGGCGGGAGGGCCCCTACCCTATACGAGCAGTACTTC.

This clonotype occurred a few times. The chain is built from TRBV5-1 and TRBJ2-1, with D unclear. The ends were cut back, 2 bases at V and 5 bases at J, with 11 bases in the middle. CDR1 and CDR2 (germline): SGHRS, YFSETQ. This CDR3 has 14 residues. In DNA, the CDR3 is TGCGCCAGCAGCTTACCCTTGACGGACAATGAGCAGTTCTTC. It specifies CASSLPLTDNEQFF.

As DNA, the CDR3 is TGTGCCAGCAGTGCTGGGACAGGTCACATGAACACTGAAGCTTTCTTT. Amino acids: CASSAGTGHMNTEAFF. The V gene is TRBV6-1, the J gene TRBJ1-1; 8 bases are shared with TRBD1. V dropped 4 bases and J dropped 0; count of bases not matched to a gene: 7. The V gene's germline CDR1 is MNHNS and CDR2 SASEGT. The CDR3 length is 16 residues.

The V gene is TRBV3-1, the J gene TRBJ2-7; 8 bases fit TRBD1. Germline loops: CDR1 LGHDT, CDR2 YNNKEL (reference sequence). Trimming removed 1 base from V and 3 bases from J; junction bases left unmatched: 8. The CDR3 consists of 16 residues. The CDR3 sequence: CASSQGRTGLIYEQYF. The CDR3 DNA sequence: TGTGCCAGCAGCCAAGGTCGGACAGGGCTAATCTACGAGCAGTACTTC.

In its sample, this clonotype was seen a few times. The chain combines TRBV6-2 or TRBV6-3 with TRBJ2-1, with D possibly being TRBD1 (6 bases). CDR3 size: 14 residues. Trimming removed 8 bases at V and 2 bases at J, with 13 bases between. CDR1 is MNHEY, CDR2 SVGEGT, per germline. CDR3 protein: CASAWGRTYNEQFF. DNA of the CDR3: TGTGCCAGCGCCTGGGGGCGGACCTACAATGAGCAGTTCTTC.